This T cell receptor beta chain came from a study of CD8 T cells in ankylosing spondylitis. The CDR3 loop spans 18 amino acids. CDR1 is SNHLY and CDR2 is FYNNEI in the germline V gene. The V gene end was trimmed by 6 bases and the J gene end by 1 base; junction bases not matched to a gene: 15. Study outcomes and limitations: About 8 highly homologous variants made up a TCR beta motif, and this motif appeared characteristic of ankylosing spondylitis blood. From matched ankylosing spondylitis synovial fluid, disease-linked clones were reportedly recovered at significantly enriched levels.

Quantitative 5'-RACE with molecular barcodes produced the TCR beta libraries. TCRdb reprocessed the 5' RACE reads via MiXCR and lists one record per CDR3 protein. Of about 150,000 distinct CDR3 sequences in the sample, 40% to 50% are singletons; the top ten hold around 15%. As for this clonotype: The antigen remains unidentified.

The specimen sequenced was synovial fluid, either unsorted or a sorted T cell fraction (not recorded which). This TCR was recovered from a male donor with ankylosing spondylitis. The chain links TRBV2 to TRBJ1-5, with 7 positions matching TRBD1. The CDR3 region has the DNA TGTGCCAGCAGAGATACAGGGGCCCCTTTTTGGAGCAATCAGCCCCAGCATTTT. This codes for CASRDTGAPFWSNQPQHF.